This is a list of T cell receptor beta chains from one sample in a study of cytomegalovirus exposure and HLA in healthy donors. This table comes from immunoSEQ multiplex PCR, and its TCRdb copy is limited to in-frame clones, with some not included. Here the sample spans about 93,000 clones, around 73% being singletons. Material for sequencing was PBMCs. All receptors derive from a woman aged 40 to 55 in good health and CMV-seronegative. Each CDR3 is given with its conserved first and last residue. Fields, in order: clone size, J gene, V gene, D gene, CDR3 protein, CDR3 DNA. A D gene is named only where the DNA matches it firmly. Clone size appears in some rows only: once, few, many, or a class for an expanded clone.

few | TRBJ2-7 | TRBV27 | . | CASSLREGYEQYF | TGTGCCAGCAGTTTGAGGGAAGGCTACGAGCAGTACTTC
. | TRBJ2-1 | TRBV6-1 | TRBD2 | CASSLPGGYLNEQFF | TGTGCCAGCAGTCTGCCGGGGGGGTATCTCAATGAGCAGTTCTTC
once | TRBJ2-5 | TRBV11-3 | . | CASSLGAGAQETQYF | TGTGCCAGCAGCTTAGGGGCAGGCGCCCAAGAGACCCAGTACTTC
. | TRBJ2-7 | TRBV6-5 | . | CASSSIGGEQYF | TGTGCCAGCAGTTCGATCGGGGGCGAGCAGTACTTC
. | TRBJ2-5 | TRBV6-6 | TRBD1 | CASSPRTGQETQYF | TGTGCCAGCAGTCCGAGGACAGGTCAAGAGACCCAGTACTTC
. | TRBJ2-5 | TRBV6-5 | . | CASNPRLGQETQYF | TGTGCCAGCAATCCCCGTCTCGGGCAAGAGACCCAGTACTTC
once | TRBJ1-2 | TRBV6-6 | . | CASHQYGVYGYTF | TGTGCCAGCCACCAGTACGGGGTCTATGGCTACACCTTC
. | TRBJ1-2 | TRBV10-3 | . | CAILSQGAGGYTF | TGTGCCATCCTATCCCAAGGGGCGGGAGGCTACACCTTC
few | TRBJ1-4 | TRBV29-1 | . | CSTEYEGEEKLFF | TGCAGCACGGAGTACGAAGGCGAGGAAAAACTGTTTTTT
few | TRBJ1-1 | TRBV6-5 | . | CASSRSGYSEAFF | TGTGCCAGCAGTCGCTCAGGGTATTCTGAAGCTTTCTTT
. | TRBJ2-7 | TRBV5-4 | TRBD2 | CASSLGLAGALSYEQYF | TGTGCCAGCAGCTTAGGGCTAGCGGGAGCTCTTTCCTACGAGCAGTACTTC
few | TRBJ2-1 | TRBV2 | . | CATKRVGSSASFNEQFF | TGTGCCACAAAGAGGGTTGGCTCCTCGGCTTCTTTTAATGAGCAGTTCTTC
. | TRBJ2-2 | TRBV19 | . | CASSTLIANTGELFF | TGTGCCAGTAGTACTCTAATCGCGAACACCGGGGAGCTGTTTTTT
. | TRBJ1-2 | TRBV19 | TRBD1 | CATPGQGRNGYTF | TGTGCCACCCCGGGACAGGGACGAAATGGCTACACCTTC
. | TRBJ1-4 | TRBV27 | . | CASSFYNEKLFF | TGTGCCAGCAGTTTTTATAATGAAAAACTGTTTTTT
. | TRBJ1-2 | TRBV28 | . | CASSEGRLGYGYTF | TGTGCCAGCAGCGAGGGCCGGCTAGGGTATGGCTACACCTTC
few | TRBJ1-1 | TRBV28 | . | CASSLQVGEAFF | TGTGCCAGCAGTTTACAGGTGGGTGAAGCTTTCTTT
few | TRBJ1-3 | TRBV6-1 | TRBD1 | CASKGQGAGNTIYF | TGTGCCAGCAAAGGACAGGGGGCTGGAAACACCATATATTTT
. | TRBJ1-2 | TRBV14 | TRBD1 | CASSQWTGKGYGYTF | TGTGCCAGCAGCCAATGGACAGGGAAAGGGTATGGCTACACCTTC
few | TRBJ2-5 | TRBV6-6 | . | CASRSTAQETQYF | TGTGCCAGCAGGTCGACAGCCCAAGAGACCCAGTACTTC
. | TRBJ2-3 | TRBV14 | TRBD2 | CASSPLPSAQTSGRVDTQYF | TGTGCCAGCAGCCCCCTGCCGTCGGCTCAGACTAGCGGGAGAGTAGATACGCAGTATTTT
. | TRBJ2-2 | TRBV5-1 | TRBD1 | CASAGTVTGELFF | TGCGCCAGCGCCGGGACAGTCACCGGGGAGCTGTTTTTT
. | TRBJ2-2 | TRBV11-2 | . | CASSLQGIGELFF | TGTGCCAGCAGCTTACAGGGGATCGGGGAGCTGTTTTTT
. | TRBJ1-2 | TRBV4-2 | TRBD1 | CASSQGTGGVYGYTF | TGTGCCAGCAGCCAAGGAACAGGGGGCGTCTATGGCTACACCTTC
few | TRBJ2-1 | TRBV7-6 | . | CASSRNNNEQFF | TGTGCCAGCAGCCGTAATAACAATGAGCAGTTCTTC
. | TRBJ1-5 | TRBV21-1 | . | CASSKLGDRGSNQPQHF | TGTGCCAGCAGCAAATTGGGGGACAGGGGCAGCAATCAGCCCCAGCATTTT
. | TRBJ2-7 | TRBV27 | . | CASSRGPYEQYF | TGTGCCAGCTCACGTGGCCCGTACGAGCAGTACTTC
. | TRBJ1-3 | TRBV11-2 | . | CASSPGSSGNTIYF | TGTGCCAGCAGCCCGGGTAGTTCTGGAAACACCATATATTTT
. | TRBJ2-7 | TRBV5-1 | . | CASSPSVPYEQYF | TGCGCCAGCAGCCCCTCAGTCCCCTACGAGCAGTACTTC
once | TRBJ2-7 | TRBV4-1 | TRBD1 | CASSQVPGQGREQYF | TGCGCCAGCAGCCAAGTTCCGGGACAGGGGCGGGAGCAGTACTTC
. | TRBJ1-2 | TRBV15 | . | CATSSAPWGGNYGYTF | TGTGCCACCAGCAGTGCACCATGGGGGGGAAACTATGGCTACACCTTC
. | TRBJ1-3 | TRBV9 | . | CASSPRDTSGNTIYF | TGTGCCAGCAGCCCCCGGGACACCTCTGGAAACACCATATATTTT
once | TRBJ1-1 | TRBV7-9 | TRBD1 | CSSSLGQGAITEAFF | TGTTCCAGCAGCCTTGGACAGGGGGCGATTACTGAAGCTTTCTTT
few | TRBJ2-7 | TRBV5-1 | TRBD2 | CASSLAGGVASYEQYF | TGCGCCAGCAGCTTGGCCGGGGGGGTTGCCTCCTACGAGCAGTACTTC
. | TRBJ2-5 | TRBV6-6 | . | CASSDPGHRQGETQYF | TGTGCCAGCAGCGACCCGGGTCACCGGCAGGGAGAGACCCAGTACTTC
few | TRBJ1-2 | TRBV4-1 | . | CASSQDHRVGGYTF | TGCGCCAGCAGCCAAGATCACAGGGTGGGTGGCTACACCTTC
. | TRBJ2-3 | TRBV28 | TRBD2 | CASSPLGTSGSGTQYF | TGTGCCAGCAGCCCCCTCGGGACTAGCGGGAGTGGAACGCAGTATTTT
. | TRBJ1-5 | TRBV4-2 | . | CASSQDWGTKDQPQHF | TGTGCCAGCAGCCAAGACTGGGGGACAAAAGATCAGCCCCAGCATTTT
. | TRBJ1-2 | TRBV6-6 | TRBD1 | CASSTRQGMDYGYTF | TGTGCCAGCAGCACCAGACAGGGGATGGACTATGGCTACACCTTC
. | TRBJ2-1 | TRBV6-1 | . | CASSRDSVSYNEQFF | TGTGCCAGCAGTCGCGACAGCGTTTCCTACAATGAGCAGTTCTTC
. | TRBJ2-5 | TRBV7-8 | TRBD1 | CASSPRTGGAKTQYF | TGTGCCAGCAGCCCGAGGACAGGGGGCGCGAAGACCCAGTACTTC
. | TRBJ2-7 | TRBV2 | TRBD2 | CASRAGPGGYEQYF | TGTGCCAGCAGAGCCGGGCCGGGGGGCTACGAGCAGTACTTC
few | TRBJ1-2 | TRBV4-1 | . | CASSQVVGEDYGYTF | TGCGCCAGCAGCCAAGTGGTGGGGGAGGACTATGGCTACACCTTC
. | TRBJ1-4 | TRBV25-1 | . | CASSDKIREGNEKLFF | TGTGCCAGCAGTGATAAGATCAGGGAGGGTAACGAAAAACTGTTTTTT
few | TRBJ2-1 | TRBV5-1 | . | CASSQVVGGNEQFF | TGCGCCAGCAGCCAAGTTGTCGGCGGCAATGAGCAGTTCTTC
few | TRBJ2-7 | TRBV7-8 | TRBD2 | CASSLGLANEQYF | TGTGCCAGCAGCTTGGGACTAGCGAACGAGCAGTACTTC
. | TRBJ1-4 | TRBV6-5 | TRBD1 | CASSYVGPGGPEKLFF | TGTGCCAGCAGTTACGTTGGTCCAGGGGGCCCAGAAAAACTGTTTTTT
. | TRBJ2-7 | TRBV5-8 | TRBD1 | CASSLSGQGSYEQYF | TGTGCCAGCAGCCTTTCGGGACAGGGTTCCTACGAGCAGTACTTC
. | TRBJ2-3 | TRBV14 | TRBD2 | CASSQDKLAGADTQYF | TGTGCCAGCAGCCAAGATAAACTAGCGGGCGCAGATACGCAGTATTTT
. | TRBJ2-5 | TRBV5-6 | TRBD1 | CASSLSRGETQYF | TGTGCCAGCAGCTTGAGCAGGGGGGAGACCCAGTACTTC
. | TRBJ2-5 | TRBV2 | TRBD1 | CASSPGTGSSRETQYF | TGTGCCAGCAGCCCAGGGACAGGGTCTAGCCGAGAGACCCAGTACTTC
. | TRBJ1-2 | TRBV5-5 | . | CASSLVYNYGYTF | TGTGCCAGCAGCTTGGTATATAACTATGGCTACACCTTC
. | TRBJ2-7 | TRBV6-5 | . | CASSIGLSYEQYF | TGTGCCAGCAGTATCGGACTGTCCTACGAGCAGTACTTC
. | TRBJ1-5 | TRBV25-1 | TRBD1 | CASSPWGQGANQPQHF | TGTGCCAGCAGTCCGTGGGGACAGGGGGCGAATCAGCCCCAGCATTTT